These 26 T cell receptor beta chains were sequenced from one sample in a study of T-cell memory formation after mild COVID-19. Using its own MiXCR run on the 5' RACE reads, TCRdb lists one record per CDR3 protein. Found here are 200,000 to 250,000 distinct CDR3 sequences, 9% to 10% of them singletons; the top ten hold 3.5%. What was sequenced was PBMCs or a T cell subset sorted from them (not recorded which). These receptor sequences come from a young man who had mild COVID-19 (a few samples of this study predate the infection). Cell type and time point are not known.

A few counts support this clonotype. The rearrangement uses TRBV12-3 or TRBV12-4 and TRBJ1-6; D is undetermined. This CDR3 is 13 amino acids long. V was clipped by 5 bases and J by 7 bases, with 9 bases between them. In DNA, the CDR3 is TGTGCCAGCAGTGCCGGATGGAATTCACCCCTCCACTTT. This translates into CASSAGWNSPLHF.

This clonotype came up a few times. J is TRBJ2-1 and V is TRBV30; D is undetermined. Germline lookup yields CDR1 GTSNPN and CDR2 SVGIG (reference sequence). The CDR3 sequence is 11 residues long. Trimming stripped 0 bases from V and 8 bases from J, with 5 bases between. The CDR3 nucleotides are TGTGCCTGGAGTGTGTTCCATGAGCAGTTCTTC. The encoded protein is CAWSVFHEQFF. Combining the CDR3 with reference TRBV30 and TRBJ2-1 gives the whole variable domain SQTIHQWPATLVQPVGSPLSLECTVEGTSNPNLYWYRQAAGRGLQLLFYSVGIGQISSEVPQNLSASRPQDRQFILSSKKLLLSDSGFYLCAWSVFHEQFFGPGTRLTVL.

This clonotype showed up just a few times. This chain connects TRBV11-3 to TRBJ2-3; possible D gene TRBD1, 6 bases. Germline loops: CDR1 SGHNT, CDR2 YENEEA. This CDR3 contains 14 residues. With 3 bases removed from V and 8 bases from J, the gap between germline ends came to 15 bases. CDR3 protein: CASSFQQGGGTQYF. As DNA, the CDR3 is TGTGCCAGCAGCTTTCAACAGGGTGGCGGTACGCAGTATTTT. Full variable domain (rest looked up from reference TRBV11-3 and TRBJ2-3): EAGVVQSPRYKIIEKKQPVAFWCNPISGHNTLYWYLQNLGQGPELLIRYENEEAVDDSQLPKDRFSAERLKGVDSTLKIQPAELGDSAVYLCASSFQQGGGTQYFGPGTRLTVL.

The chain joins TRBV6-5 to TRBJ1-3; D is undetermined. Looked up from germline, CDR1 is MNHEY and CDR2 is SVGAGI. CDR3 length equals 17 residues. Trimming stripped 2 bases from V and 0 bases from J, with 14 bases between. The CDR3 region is CASSYTQVSLSGNTIYF. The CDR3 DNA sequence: TGTGCCAGCAGTTACACCCAAGTTTCCCTCTCTGGAAACACCATATATTTT.

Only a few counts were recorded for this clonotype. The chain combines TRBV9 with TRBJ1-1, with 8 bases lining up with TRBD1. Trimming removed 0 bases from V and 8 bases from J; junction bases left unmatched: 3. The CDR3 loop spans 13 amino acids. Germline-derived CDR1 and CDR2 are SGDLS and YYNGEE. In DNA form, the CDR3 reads TGTGCCAGCAGCGTAGCTAGGACAGGGGAAGCTTTCTTT. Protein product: CASSVARTGEAFF.

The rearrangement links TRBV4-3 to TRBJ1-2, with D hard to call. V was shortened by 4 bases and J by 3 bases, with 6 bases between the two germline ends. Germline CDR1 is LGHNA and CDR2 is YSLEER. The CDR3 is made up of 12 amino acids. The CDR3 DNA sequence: TGCGCCAGCAGCCGGGCAGACTATGGCTACACCTTC. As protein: CASSRADYGYTF.

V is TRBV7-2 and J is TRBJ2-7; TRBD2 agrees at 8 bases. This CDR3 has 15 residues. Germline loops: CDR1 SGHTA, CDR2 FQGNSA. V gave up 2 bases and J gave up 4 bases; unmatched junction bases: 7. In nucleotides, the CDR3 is TGTGCCAGCAGCTTAAGCCGGGGGGGTAGTTACGAGCAGTACTTC. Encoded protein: CASSLSRGGSYEQYF.

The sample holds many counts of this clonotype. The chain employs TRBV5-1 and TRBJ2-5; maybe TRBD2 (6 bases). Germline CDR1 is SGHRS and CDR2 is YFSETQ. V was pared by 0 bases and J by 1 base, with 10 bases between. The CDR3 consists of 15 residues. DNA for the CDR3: TGCGCCAGCAGCTTGGCGGCGGGGACCCAAGAGACCCAGTACTTC. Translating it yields CASSLAAGTQETQYF.

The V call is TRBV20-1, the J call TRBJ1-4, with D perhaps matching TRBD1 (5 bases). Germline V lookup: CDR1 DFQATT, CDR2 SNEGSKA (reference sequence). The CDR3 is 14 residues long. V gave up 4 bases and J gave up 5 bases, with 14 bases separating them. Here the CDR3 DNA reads TGCAGTGCTACTCCAGGGCCAGGAAATGAAAAACTGTTTTTT. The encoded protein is CSATPGPGNEKLFF.

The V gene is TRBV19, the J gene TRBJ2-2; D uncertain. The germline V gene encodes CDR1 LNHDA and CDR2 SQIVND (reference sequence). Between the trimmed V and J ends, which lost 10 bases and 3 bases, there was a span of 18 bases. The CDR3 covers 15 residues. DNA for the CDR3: TGTGCCACCCACCTGGCCGACGGAGACACCGGGGAGCTGTTTTTT. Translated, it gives CATHLADGDTGELFF.

The CDR3 is CASSDGTGFSQPQHF. As DNA, the CDR3 is TGTGCCAGCAGTGACGGGACAGGGTTCAGTCAGCCCCAGCATTTT. V is TRBV2 and J is TRBJ1-5; 9 bases fit TRBD1. Germline trimming cut 3 bases from V and 6 bases from J; bases unmatched to any gene: 6. CDR3 length equals 15 residues. Germline V gene sequence: CDR1 SNHLY, CDR2 FYNNEI.

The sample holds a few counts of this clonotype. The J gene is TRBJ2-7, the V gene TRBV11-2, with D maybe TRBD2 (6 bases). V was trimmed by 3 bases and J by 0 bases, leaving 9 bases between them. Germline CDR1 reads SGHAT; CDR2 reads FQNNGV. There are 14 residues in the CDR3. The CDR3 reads CASSLGGDSYEQYF. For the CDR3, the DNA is TGTGCCAGCAGCTTGGGCGGGGACTCCTACGAGCAGTACTTC.

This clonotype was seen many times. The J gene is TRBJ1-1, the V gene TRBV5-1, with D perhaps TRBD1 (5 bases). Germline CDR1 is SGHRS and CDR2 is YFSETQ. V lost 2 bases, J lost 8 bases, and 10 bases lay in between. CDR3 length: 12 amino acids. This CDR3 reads CASSLLGQEAFF. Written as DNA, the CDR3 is TGCGCCAGCAGCTTACTGGGGCAAGAAGCTTTCTTT.

Written as DNA, the CDR3 is TGTGCCAGCAGAACGGGGTACCTAGGGAGCTACGAGCAGTACTTC. It specifies CASRTGYLGSYEQYF. V gene TRBV6-5 combines with J gene TRBJ2-7, with TRBD2 as a possible D gene (5 bases). Trimming pared 6 bases from V and 3 bases from J, leaving 18 bases between. Per germline, CDR1 MNHEY and CDR2 SVGAGI. The CDR3 totals 15 residues.

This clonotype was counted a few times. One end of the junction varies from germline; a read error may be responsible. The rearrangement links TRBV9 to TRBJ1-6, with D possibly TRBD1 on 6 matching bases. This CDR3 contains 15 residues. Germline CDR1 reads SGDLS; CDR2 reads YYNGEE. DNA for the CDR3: TGTGCCAGCAGCGTAAATGGACAGCATAATTCACCCCCCCACTTT. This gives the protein CASSVNGQHNSPPHF. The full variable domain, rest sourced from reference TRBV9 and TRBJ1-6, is DSGVTQTPKHLITATGQRVTLRCSPRSGDLSVYWYQQSLDQGLQFLIQYYNGEERAKGNILERFSAQQFPDLHSELNLSSLELGDSALYFCASSVNGQHNSPPHFGNGTRLTVT.

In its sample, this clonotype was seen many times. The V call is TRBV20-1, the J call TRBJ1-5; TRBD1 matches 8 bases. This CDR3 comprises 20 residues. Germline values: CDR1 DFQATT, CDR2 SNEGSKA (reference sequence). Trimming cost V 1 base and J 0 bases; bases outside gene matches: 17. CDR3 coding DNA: TGCAGTGCTAGAGTCCTCAGGAGGACAGGGATGTCCCCTAGCAATCAGCCCCAGCATTTT. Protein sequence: CSARVLRRTGMSPSNQPQHF.

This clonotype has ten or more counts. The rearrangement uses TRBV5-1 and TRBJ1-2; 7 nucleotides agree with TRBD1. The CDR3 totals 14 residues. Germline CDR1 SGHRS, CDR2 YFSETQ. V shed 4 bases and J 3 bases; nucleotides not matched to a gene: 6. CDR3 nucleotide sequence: TGCGCCAGCAGCACTGATACAGGGGACTATGGCTACACCTTC. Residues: CASSTDTGDYGYTF.

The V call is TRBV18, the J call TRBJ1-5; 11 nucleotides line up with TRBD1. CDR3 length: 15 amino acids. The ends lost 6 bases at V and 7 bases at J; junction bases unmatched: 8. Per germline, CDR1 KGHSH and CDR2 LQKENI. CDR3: CASSAGTGGGQPQHF. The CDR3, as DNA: TGTGCCAGCTCGGCCGGGACAGGGGGTGGGCAGCCCCAGCATTTT.

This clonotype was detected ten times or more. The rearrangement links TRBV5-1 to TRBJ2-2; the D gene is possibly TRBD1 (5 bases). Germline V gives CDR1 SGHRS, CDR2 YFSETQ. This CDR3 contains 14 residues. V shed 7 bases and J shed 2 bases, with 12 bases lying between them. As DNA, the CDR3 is TGCGCCAGCGAACAGGCTTCTAACACCGGGGAGCTGTTTTTT. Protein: CASEQASNTGELFF.

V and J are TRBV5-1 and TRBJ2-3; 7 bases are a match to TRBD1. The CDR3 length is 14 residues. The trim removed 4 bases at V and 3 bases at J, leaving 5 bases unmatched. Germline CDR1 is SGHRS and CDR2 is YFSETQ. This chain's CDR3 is CASSVDRATDTQYF. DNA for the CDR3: TGCGCCAGCAGCGTTGACAGGGCAACAGATACGCAGTATTTT.

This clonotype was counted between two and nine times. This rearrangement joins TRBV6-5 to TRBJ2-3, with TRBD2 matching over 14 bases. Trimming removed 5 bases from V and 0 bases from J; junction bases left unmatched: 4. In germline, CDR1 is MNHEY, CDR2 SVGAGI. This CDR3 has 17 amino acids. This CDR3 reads CASSRTSGGSSTDTQYF. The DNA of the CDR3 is TGTGCCAGCAGTCGGACTAGCGGGGGGTCTAGCACAGATACGCAGTATTTT.

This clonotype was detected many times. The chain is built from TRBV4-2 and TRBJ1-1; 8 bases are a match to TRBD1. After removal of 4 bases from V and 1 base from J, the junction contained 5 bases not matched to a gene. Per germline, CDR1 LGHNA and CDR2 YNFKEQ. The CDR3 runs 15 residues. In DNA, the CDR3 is TGTGCCAGCAGCCGACCGGGACAGGCGAACACTGAAGCTTTCTTT. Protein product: CASSRPGQANTEAFF.

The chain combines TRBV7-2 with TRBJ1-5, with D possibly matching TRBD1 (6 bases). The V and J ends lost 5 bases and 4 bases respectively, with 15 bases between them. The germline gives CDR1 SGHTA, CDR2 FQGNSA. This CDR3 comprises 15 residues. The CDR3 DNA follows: TGTGCCAGCAGCCCAGGGTGGGGGGCGAATCAGCCCCAGCATTTT. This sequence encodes CASSPGWGANQPQHF.

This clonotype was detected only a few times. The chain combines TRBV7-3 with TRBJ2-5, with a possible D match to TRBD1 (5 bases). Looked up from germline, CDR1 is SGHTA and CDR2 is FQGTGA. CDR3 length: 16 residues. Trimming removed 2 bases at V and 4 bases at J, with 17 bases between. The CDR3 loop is CASSLVGRVGRETQYF. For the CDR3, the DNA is TGTGCCAGCAGCTTAGTCGGCAGGGTCGGACGAGAGACCCAGTACTTC.

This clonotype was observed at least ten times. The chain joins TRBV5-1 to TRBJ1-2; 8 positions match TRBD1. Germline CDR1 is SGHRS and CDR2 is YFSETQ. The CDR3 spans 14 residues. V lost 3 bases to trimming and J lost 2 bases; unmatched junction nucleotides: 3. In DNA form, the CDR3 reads TGCGCCAGCAGCTCGACAGGGGACAACTATGGCTACACCTTC. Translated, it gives CASSSTGDNYGYTF.

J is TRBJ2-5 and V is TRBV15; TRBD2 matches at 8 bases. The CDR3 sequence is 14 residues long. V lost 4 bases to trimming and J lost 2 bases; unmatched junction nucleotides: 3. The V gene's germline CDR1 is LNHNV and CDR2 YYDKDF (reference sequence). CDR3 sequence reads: CATSTGTSQETQYF. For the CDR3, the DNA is TGTGCCACCAGCACGGGGACTAGTCAAGAGACCCAGTACTTC.